Shown below are 23 T cell receptor beta chains from a single sample sequenced in a study of control samples from healthy donors and cancer patients. Repertoires were generated with immunoSEQ multiplex PCR, while TCRdb's copy carries only in-frame clones and drops some. The repertoire consists of around 150,000 clones, with around 96% occurring once and the leading ten covering 8.5%. Sequencing used blood. These receptors came from a woman in her 40s in good health.

The sample holds one count of this clone. The genes are TRBV7-2 and TRBJ2-5; D could derive from TRBD1 or TRBD2 (6 bases each). The germline V and J ends were trimmed by 2 bases and 4 bases, with 14 bases remaining between them. The CDR3 contains 15 residues. Germline CDR1 SGHTA, CDR2 FQGNSA. The CDR3 region is CASSLNPGAGETQYF. The CDR3 DNA reads as TGTGCCAGCAGCTTAAATCCGGGGGCGGGAGAGACCCAGTACTTC.

The gene calls are TRBV2 and TRBJ1-1, with no clear D. Germline CDR1 is SNHLY and CDR2 is FYNNEI. This CDR3 is 13 amino acids long. V gave up 6 bases and J gave up 2 bases, with 10 bases separating them. CDR3 DNA: TGTGCCAGCAGCCTCGAGGTAAACACTGAAGCTTTCTTT. As protein: CASSLEVNTEAFF.

The gene calls are TRBV9 and TRBJ1-1; D may be TRBD1 (5 bases). Trimming took off 4 bases at V and 6 bases at J, with 19 bases between the two ends. The CDR3 is 15 amino acids. Per germline, CDR1 SGDLS and CDR2 YYNGEE. The CDR3 DNA sequence: TGTGCCAGCAGCATGCGGGGGTTGGGTGACGCTGAAGCTTTCTTT. Its protein is CASSMRGLGDAEAFF. The full variable domain, rest sourced from reference TRBV9 and TRBJ1-1, is DSGVTQTPKHLITATGQRVTLRCSPRSGDLSVYWYQQSLDQGLQFLIQYYNGEERAKGNILERFSAQQFPDLHSELNLSSLELGDSALYFCASSMRGLGDAEAFFGQGTRLTVV.

The rearrangement links TRBV6-5 to TRBJ2-3, with D perhaps assigned TRBD1 or TRBD2 (5 bases each). Per germline, CDR1 MNHEY and CDR2 SVGAGI. The V end lost 0 bases, the J end lost 2 bases, and 12 bases lay between the germline ends. The CDR3 sequence is 16 residues long. CDR3 nucleotide sequence: TGTGCCAGCAGTTACTCGGGACCTATTTCCACAGATACGCAGTATTTT. Translated: CASSYSGPISTDTQYF.

This clone was detected once. The chain uses TRBV25-1 and TRBJ1-1; D may be TRBD1 (5 bases). Germline loops: CDR1 MGHDK, CDR2 SYGVNS. CDR3 length: 15 amino acids. V dropped 3 bases and J dropped 3 bases, with 14 bases sitting between them. CDR3 sequence reads: CASSDPRGGDTEAFF. CDR3 in DNA: TGTGCCAGCAGTGATCCGAGGGGAGGGGACACTGAAGCTTTCTTT.

This chain connects TRBV2 to TRBJ2-3; D may correspond to TRBD1 or TRBD2 (5 bases each). Trimming left V 4 bases short and J 2 bases short, with 13 bases between. The CDR3 has 15 residues. Germline V CDR1 and CDR2: SNHLY, FYNNEI. CDR3 loop: CASSAEGTFTDTQYF. CDR3 nucleotides: TGTGCCAGCAGTGCCGAGGGGACCTTCACAGATACGCAGTATTTT.

The chain is built from TRBV5-1 and TRBJ1-1; D unclear. V dropped 0 bases and J dropped 2 bases, with 5 bases sitting between them. The CDR3 spans 13 residues. Germline V gives CDR1 SGHRS, CDR2 YFSETQ. The CDR3 protein is CASSLVTNTEAFF. The DNA of the CDR3 is TGCGCCAGCAGCTTGGTTACTAACACTGAAGCTTTCTTT.

This chain links TRBV5-8 with TRBJ1-2, with D hard to call. The CDR3 totals 15 residues. The germline CDR1 and CDR2 sequences are SGHTS and YDEGEE. Trimming cost V 0 bases and J 2 bases, with 11 bases left between them. Written as DNA, the CDR3 is TGTGCCAGCAGCTTGGGTCTGGGCGGGAACTATGGCTACACCTTC. Its translation: CASSLGLGGNYGYTF.

The chain joins TRBV7-2 to TRBJ2-7; D gene unclear. The CDR3 totals 11 residues. Between the trimmed V and J ends, which lost 5 bases and 1 base, there was a span of 3 bases. Looked up from germline, CDR1 is SGHTA and CDR2 is FQGNSA. CDR3 sequence: CASSPSYEQYF. CDR3 nucleotides: TGTGCCAGCAGCCCATCCTACGAGCAGTACTTC.

The chain uses TRBV9 and TRBJ1-4, with unresolved D. The CDR3 is 16 amino acids. Germline values: CDR1 SGDLS, CDR2 YYNGEE. Trimming stripped 0 bases from V and 7 bases from J, with 16 bases between. The CDR3 region has the DNA TGTGCCAGCAGCGTAGCTTCCACAGCCCTGGGTGAAAAACTGTTTTTT. Translation: CASSVASTALGEKLFF.

The chain links TRBV4-3 to TRBJ1-5; TRBD1 aligns across 9 bases. The V segment lost 0 bases and the J segment 8 bases; nucleotides outside the gene matches: 8. Per the germline V gene, CDR1 is LGHNA and CDR2 is YSLEER. CDR3 size: 16 residues. The CDR3 coding sequence is TGCGCCAGCAGCCAAGAAAGGGGACAGGGAGAGAAGCCCCAGCATTTT. This translates into CASSQERGQGEKPQHF.

This clone appeared a single time. One junction end does not reproduce the germline sequence, and a read error may be involved. This chain connects TRBV5-1 to TRBJ2-2; perhaps TRBD2 as D (5 bases). Germline V gene lookup returns CDR1 SGHRS and CDR2 YFSETQ. The length of the CDR3 is 14 residues. CDR3 sequence reads: CASRLDSNTGELFF. The DNA for the CDR3 is TGCGCCAGCAGATTGGACTCCAACACCGGGGAGCTGTTTTTT.

This clone came up once. The CDR3 sequence is CASSVSPGRPNEKLFF. Here the CDR3 DNA reads TGTGCCAGCAGCGTAAGTCCAGGACGGCCTAATGAAAAACTGTTTTTT. The chain carries TRBV9 and TRBJ1-4; no definite D call. The CDR3 length is 16 residues. V was shortened by 1 base and J by 3 bases, with 13 bases between the two germline ends. Germline V CDR1 and CDR2: SGDLS, YYNGEE.

The V gene is TRBV13, the J gene TRBJ1-2, with 7 bases that match TRBD1. This CDR3 is built from 15 residues. V trimming: 0 bases; J trimming: 0 bases; junction bases outside the gene matches: 1. In germline, CDR1 is PRHDT, CDR2 FYEKMQ (reference sequence). CDR3 residues: CASSLGGTANYGYTF. The CDR3 DNA follows: TGTGCCAGCAGCTTAGGTGGGACAGCTAACTATGGCTACACCTTC.

The chain employs TRBV28 and TRBJ1-6, with TRBD1 as a possible D gene (5 bases). CDR1 is MDHEN, CDR2 SYDVKM, per germline. The V and J ends lost 4 bases and 6 bases respectively, with 16 bases between them. The CDR3 is made up of 16 amino acids. The chain's CDR3 is CASSSRTRIFNSPLHF. CDR3 sequence (DNA): TGTGCCAGCAGTTCCCGGACACGCATCTTTAATTCACCCCTCCACTTT.

The gene calls are TRBV5-4 and TRBJ2-7, with TRBD2 identical over 9 bases. V lost 4 bases, J lost 7 bases, and 15 bases stayed unmatched. Germline V CDR1 and CDR2: SGHNT, YYREEE (reference sequence). The CDR3 runs 16 residues. CDR3 amino acids: CASSPMGGAGGREQYF. The DNA for the CDR3 is TGTGCCAGCAGCCCCATGGGGGGAGCGGGAGGTAGGGAGCAGTACTTC.

The chain uses TRBV15 and TRBJ1-2; D ambiguous. This CDR3 is 18 amino acids long. V shed 1 base and J shed 7 bases, with 25 bases lying between them. Germline V gives CDR1 LNHNV, CDR2 YYDKDF (reference sequence). Here the CDR3 reads CATSRAYNNKGSYRGYTF. CDR3 in DNA: TGTGCCACCAGCAGAGCTTACAATAACAAGGGAAGTTACCGTGGCTACACCTTC.

The chain is built from TRBV7-2 and TRBJ2-1; TRBD2 agrees at 12 bases. The CDR3 contains 17 residues. Looked up from germline, CDR1 is SGHTA and CDR2 is FQGNSA. Trimming at V came to 0 bases and at J to 6 bases, leaving 6 bases not matched to a gene. The CDR3 DNA reads TGTGCCAGCAGCTTAGCCCTGCTAGCGGGGGGGACCAATGAGCAGTTCTTC. Residues: CASSLALLAGGTNEQFF. Filled out from reference TRBV7-2 and TRBJ2-1, the complete variable domain reads GAGVSQSPSNKVTEKGKDVELRCDPISGHTALYWYRQSLGQGLEFLIYFQGNSAPDKSGLPSDRFSAERTGGSVSTLTIQRTQQEDSAVYLCASSLALLAGGTNEQFFGPGTRLTVL.

The chain combines TRBV4-3 with TRBJ1-3; 9 bases are shared with TRBD1. CDR3 length equals 19 residues. Germline values: CDR1 LGHNA, CDR2 YSLEER. J was trimmed by 1 base and V by 1 base; bases with no gene match: 11. This CDR3 is CASSQGGPGTGSSGNTIYF. The CDR3 DNA is TGCGCCAGCAGCCAAGGGGGCCCAGGGACAGGGTCTTCTGGAAACACCATATATTTT.

The chain has TRBV7-2 and TRBJ1-6; D unresolved. This CDR3 is 14 amino acids long. Trimming pared 3 bases from V and 2 bases from J, leaving 5 bases between. CDR1 and CDR2 (germline): SGHTA, FQGNSA. CDR3 nucleotide sequence: TGTGCCAGCAGCTTGGTTACCTATAATTCACCCCTCCACTTT. This translates into CASSLVTYNSPLHF. Using reference TRBV7-2 and TRBJ1-6 for the parts outside the CDR3, the full variable domain is GAGVSQSPSNKVTEKGKDVELRCDPISGHTALYWYRQSLGQGLEFLIYFQGNSAPDKSGLPSDRFSAERTGGSVSTLTIQRTQQEDSAVYLCASSLVTYNSPLHFGNGTRLTVT.

The chain recombines TRBV6-2 or TRBV6-3 with TRBJ2-7; a weak D match, TRBD2 (5 bases). Trimming removed 0 bases from V and 2 bases from J, with 5 bases in between. This CDR3 region has 13 residues. CDR1 MNHEY and CDR2 SVGEGT come from the germline V gene. The CDR3 is CASSYSGAYEQYF. CDR3 coding DNA: TGTGCCAGCAGTTACTCCGGGGCCTACGAGCAGTACTTC.

This sequence joins TRBV5-1 and TRBJ2-7; possibly TRBD2 for D (7 bases). The germline gives CDR1 SGHRS, CDR2 YFSETQ. The ends were cut back, 0 bases at V and 6 bases at J, with 13 bases in the middle. This CDR3 has 14 amino acids. The CDR3 is CASSLDGGGGEQYF. The CDR3 DNA reads as TGCGCCAGCAGCTTGGATGGCGGGGGCGGCGAGCAGTACTTC.

This clone was counted once. The genes are TRBV20-1 and TRBJ1-1; TRBD1 matches 7 bases. The CDR3 runs to 11 residues. The V segment lost 5 bases and the J segment 11 bases; nucleotides outside the gene matches: 8. Germline lookup yields CDR1 DFQATT and CDR2 SNEGSKA (reference sequence). The CDR3 loop reads CSARQGREAFF. In nucleotides, the CDR3 is TGCAGTGCTCGACAGGGTCGGGAGGCTTTCTTT.